This record covers a single T cell receptor (beta chain). The antigen this receptor binds is unknown. Within one base of it there is no much larger clone, and no base qualities were kept. A second Seattle source provided samples from volunteer blood donors who had recovered from COVID-19. The collaborating institutions used their own protocols to collect whole blood in K2EDTA tubes. For TCRbeta analysis, collaborators shipped samples in one of three forms: frozen whole blood, isolated PBMCs, or DNA extracted from either of those sample types. The sample comes from a study of blood T cell repertoires in COVID-19 (dated by TCRdb to between 2020 and 2021). With regard to the full study: Samples from collaborators originated in the United States, Italy and Spain and spanned both the acute and convalescent phases of COVID-19. Where available, HLA class I and class II types were obtained from metadata supplied by the sample provider rather than from assay-based typing. Subjects who had been exposed to COVID-19, were actively infected with it, or had recovered from it provided the deeply sampled blood TCRbeta repertoires that made up the dataset. The repertoires were made available in a free public database intended to serve as a resource for research on the immune response to SARS-CoV-2. The material from the prospective study consisted of cDNA or gDNA derived from T cells, B-cell-depleted T cells, or PBMCs. Nearly every sample came with metadata listing a de-identified subject ID, COVID-19 status, age in years and sex. Samples came from the ongoing ImmuneRACE study (first 160 participants) plus 1,254 subjects from 6 global collaborators. Results the study describes overall, beyond this receptor: Clinical and demographic metadata were provided uncurated, with the amount varying by source and participant.

The immunoSEQ Assay, a bias-controlled multiplex PCR, was used to amplify TCRbeta CDR3 regions from genomic DNA. Per the authors' processing: Within the assay, amplification of reference gene primers was used to estimate how many nucleated cells each sample contained. To quantify the absolute abundance of each unique TCRbeta CDR3 rearrangement, sequence reads were collapsed and filtered. For each sample, productive Simpson clonality was calculated as the square root of Simpson's diversity index across productive rearrangements. Held by TCRdb, this immuneACCESS table contains in-frame sequences only and omits some clones. Under half of the omission traces to an unresolved V gene where checked; the cause of the rest is unknown. V and J calls plus clone size are reproduced from that table; the DNA served to infer D and trimming. This sample lists approximately 310,000 clones; about 87% were detected once. The ten largest clones add up to approximately 7.8% of the sample.

V is cut back by 8 bases and J by 4 bases, with 11 bases in the junction unmatched. The germline V gene gives CDR1 as SNHLY and CDR2 as FYNNEI. Measured from the cysteine to the phenylalanine, the CDR3 is 15 residues long. The read is trimmed to its CDR3 DNA, 45 bases read in frame from base 1. Material: peripheral blood. The clonotype comes from a woman in her forties or fifties who had recovered from COVID-19. The V gene is TRBV2 and the J gene is TRBJ2-1; TRBD2 aligns with 7 central bases. The sequenced DNA: TGTGCCAGCCGCCTCAGTCGGGGGGAGTACAATGAGCAGTTCTTC. It is translated as CASRLSRGEYNEQFF.